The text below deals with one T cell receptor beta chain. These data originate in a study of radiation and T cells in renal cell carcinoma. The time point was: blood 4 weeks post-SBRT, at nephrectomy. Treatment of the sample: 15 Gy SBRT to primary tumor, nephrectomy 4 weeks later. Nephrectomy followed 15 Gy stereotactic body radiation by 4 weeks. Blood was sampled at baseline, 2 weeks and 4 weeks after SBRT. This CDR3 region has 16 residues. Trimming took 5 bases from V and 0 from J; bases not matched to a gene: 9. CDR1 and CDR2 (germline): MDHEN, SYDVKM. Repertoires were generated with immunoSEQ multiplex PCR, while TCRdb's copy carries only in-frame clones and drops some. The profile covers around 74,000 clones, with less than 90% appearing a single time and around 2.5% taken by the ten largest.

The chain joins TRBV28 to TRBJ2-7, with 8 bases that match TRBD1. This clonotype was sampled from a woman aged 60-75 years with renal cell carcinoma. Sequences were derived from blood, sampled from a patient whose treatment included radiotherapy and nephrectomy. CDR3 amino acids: CASSAYGQGGSYEQYF. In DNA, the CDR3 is TGTGCCAGCAGTGCGTACGGACAGGGAGGCTCCTACGAGCAGTACTTC.